This T cell receptor (beta chain) appears in the sequencing data of a study of cytomegalovirus exposure and HLA in healthy donors. Amplification used 60 Vbeta primers and 13 Jbeta primers. Assay used: immunoSEQ multiplex PCR; TCRdb lists only in-frame clones, some missing. Of 95,000 to 150,000 clones in the sample, around four fifths were seen once. The ends lost 4 bases at V and 0 bases at J; junction bases unmatched: 5. CDR1 is MNHEY and CDR2 is SVGAGI in the germline V gene. The CDR3 sequence is 16 residues long. The V and J genes are TRBV6-5 and TRBJ2-1; 8 positions match TRBD1. The clonotype was recovered from a man between 60 and 70 years old in good health and CMV-seropositive. Sequencing was performed on PBMCs. CDR3 in amino acids: CASSLTGGRSYNEQFF. The DNA for the CDR3 is TGTGCCAGCAGTTTAACAGGGGGACGCTCCTACAATGAGCAGTTCTTC.